This paragraph covers one T cell receptor (beta chain) sequence. This record belongs to a study of blood T cell repertoires in COVID-19. Trimming took off 4 bases at V and 4 bases at J, with 7 bases between the two ends. Germline assignment: CDR1 GTSNPN and CDR2 SVGIG (reference sequence). This CDR3 is built from 12 residues. TCRdb's copy holds only in-frame clones and misses some; the assay was immunoSEQ multiplex PCR. The table has around 300,000 clones, about 88% seen once. V gene TRBV30 combines with J gene TRBJ1-4; weak D call: TRBD1 (5 bases). The sample was PBMCs or T cells enriched from blood (not recorded which). This sequence originates from a woman aged 45-59 years who had recovered from COVID-19. The CDR3 here is CAWTQGNEKLFF. As DNA, the CDR3 is TGTGCCTGGACGCAGGGTAATGAAAAACTGTTTTTT.